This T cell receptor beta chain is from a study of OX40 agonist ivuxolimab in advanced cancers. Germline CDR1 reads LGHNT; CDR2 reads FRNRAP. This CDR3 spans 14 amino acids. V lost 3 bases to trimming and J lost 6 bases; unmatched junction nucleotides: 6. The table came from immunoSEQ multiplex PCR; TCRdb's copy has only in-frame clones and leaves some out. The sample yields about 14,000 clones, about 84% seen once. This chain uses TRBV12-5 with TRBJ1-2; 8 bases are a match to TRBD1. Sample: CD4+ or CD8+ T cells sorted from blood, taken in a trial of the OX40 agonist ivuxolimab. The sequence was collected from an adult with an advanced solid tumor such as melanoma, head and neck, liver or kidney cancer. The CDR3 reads CASGLGQGIDGYTF. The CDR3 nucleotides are TGTGCTAGTGGTTTAGGACAGGGAATTGATGGCTACACCTTC.